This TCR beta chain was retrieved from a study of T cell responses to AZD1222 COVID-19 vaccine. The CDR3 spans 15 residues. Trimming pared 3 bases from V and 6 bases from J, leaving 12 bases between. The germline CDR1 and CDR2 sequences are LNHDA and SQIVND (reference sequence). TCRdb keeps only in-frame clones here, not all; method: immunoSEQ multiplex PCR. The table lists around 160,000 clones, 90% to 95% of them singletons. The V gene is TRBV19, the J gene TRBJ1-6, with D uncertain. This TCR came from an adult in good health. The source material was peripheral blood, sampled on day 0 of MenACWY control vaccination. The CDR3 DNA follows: TGTGCCAGTAGTATGGGTCATCTGTTTAATTCACCCCTCCACTTT. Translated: CASSMGHLFNSPLHF.